This T cell receptor (beta chain) was identified during a study of a mutant IDH1 vaccine in newly diagnosed glioma. The time point was: week 47, end of study. In the vaccine, a single dose held 300 ug of the mutant IDH1 20-mer peptide, along with topical imiquimod. On this clone: The antigen is not known.

The V gene lost 4 bases and the J gene lost 0 bases, with 13 bases spanning the gap. Germline CDR1 reads SGHVS; CDR2 reads FQNEAQ. The CDR3 consists of 15 residues. Generated by immunoSEQ multiplex PCR, the TCRdb table keeps only in-frame clones and is missing some. The sample shows fewer than 85,000 clones, more than 80% of them seen only once. The material was PBMCs, obtained from a glioma patient whose treatment included an IDH1 peptide vaccine. The sequence was obtained from a man aged 40-49 years with glioma. The V call is TRBV7-8, the J call TRBJ2-7; D is undetermined. The CDR3 loop is CASSSNRYFSYEQYF. The CDR3 bases are TGTGCCAGCAGCTCCAACCGGTACTTCTCCTACGAGCAGTACTTC.